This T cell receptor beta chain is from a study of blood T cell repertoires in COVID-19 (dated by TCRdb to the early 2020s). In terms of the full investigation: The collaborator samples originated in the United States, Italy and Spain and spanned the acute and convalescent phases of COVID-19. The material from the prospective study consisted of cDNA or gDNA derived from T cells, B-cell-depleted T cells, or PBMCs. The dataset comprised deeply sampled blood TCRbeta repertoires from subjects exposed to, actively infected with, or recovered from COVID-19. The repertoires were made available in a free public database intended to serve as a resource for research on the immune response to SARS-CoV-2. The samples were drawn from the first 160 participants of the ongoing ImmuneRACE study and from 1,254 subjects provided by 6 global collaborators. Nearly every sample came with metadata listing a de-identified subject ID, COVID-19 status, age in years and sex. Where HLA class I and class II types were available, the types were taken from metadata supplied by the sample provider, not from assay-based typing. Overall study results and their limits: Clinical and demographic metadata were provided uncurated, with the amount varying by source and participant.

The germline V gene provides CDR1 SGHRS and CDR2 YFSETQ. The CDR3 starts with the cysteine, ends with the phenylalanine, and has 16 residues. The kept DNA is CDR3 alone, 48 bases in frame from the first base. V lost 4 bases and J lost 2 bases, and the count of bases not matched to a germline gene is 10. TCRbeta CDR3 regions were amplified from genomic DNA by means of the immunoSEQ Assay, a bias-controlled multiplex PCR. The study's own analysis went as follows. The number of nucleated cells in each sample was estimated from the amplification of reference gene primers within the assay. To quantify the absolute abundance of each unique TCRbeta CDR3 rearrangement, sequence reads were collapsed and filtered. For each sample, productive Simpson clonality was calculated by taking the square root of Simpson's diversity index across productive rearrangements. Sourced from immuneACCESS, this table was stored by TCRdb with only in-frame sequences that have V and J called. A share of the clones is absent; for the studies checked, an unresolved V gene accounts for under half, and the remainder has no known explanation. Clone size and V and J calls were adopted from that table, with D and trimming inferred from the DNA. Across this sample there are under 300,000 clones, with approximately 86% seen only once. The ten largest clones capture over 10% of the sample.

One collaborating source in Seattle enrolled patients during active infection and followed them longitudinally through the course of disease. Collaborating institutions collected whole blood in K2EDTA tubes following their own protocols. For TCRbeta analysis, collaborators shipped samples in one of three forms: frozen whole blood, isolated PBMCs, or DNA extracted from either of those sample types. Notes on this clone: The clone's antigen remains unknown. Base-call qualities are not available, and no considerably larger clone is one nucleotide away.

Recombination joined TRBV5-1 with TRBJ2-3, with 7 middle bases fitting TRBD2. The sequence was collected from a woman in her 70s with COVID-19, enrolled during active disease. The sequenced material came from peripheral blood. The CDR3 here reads CASSPYRLADTDTQYF. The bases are TGCGCCAGCAGCCCCTACCGACTAGCCGACACAGATACGCAGTATTTT.